Listed here are 30 T cell receptor beta chains from one sample, sequenced in a study of blood T cell repertoires in COVID-19. Profiled with immunoSEQ multiplex PCR; TCRdb holds only in-frame clones, not every one. In the table there are about 120,000 clones, 70% to 80% of which are singletons. The sample taken for sequencing was peripheral blood. The receptors come from a man aged 40-49 years with active or convalescent COVID-19.

The rearrangement uses TRBV20-1 and TRBJ1-2; no reliable D call. This CDR3 comprises 11 residues. V dropped 6 bases and J dropped 6 bases, with 11 bases sitting between them. The germline CDR1 and CDR2 sequences are DFQATT and SNEGSKA (reference sequence). The CDR3 is CSARIADGYTF. The DNA for the CDR3 is TGCAGTGCCCGGATCGCGGATGGCTACACCTTC.

The chain employs TRBV28 and TRBJ1-2; D gene ambiguous. V was clipped by 3 bases and J by 5 bases, with 4 bases between them. The CDR3 is 11 amino acids. The germline gives CDR1 MDHEN, CDR2 SYDVKM. The chain's CDR3 is CASSFPYGYTF. The DNA for the CDR3 is TGTGCCAGCAGTTTCCCTTATGGCTACACCTTC.

This clone showed up just a few times. The gene calls are TRBV5-1 and TRBJ2-1, with a possible D match to TRBD2 (6 bases). Germline V gene data show CDR1 as SGHRS and CDR2 as YFSETQ. The CDR3 length is 15 residues. Trimming cost V 2 bases and J 2 bases, with 11 bases left between them. DNA for the CDR3: TGCGCCAGCAGCTTTAGCGGCACTACCTACAATGAGCAGTTCTTC. Protein sequence: CASSFSGTTYNEQFF.

The V gene is TRBV5-1, the J gene TRBJ2-7, with 9 nucleotides matching TRBD2. V lost 0 bases and J lost 5; bases outside the gene matches: 6. Per the germline V gene, CDR1 is SGHRS and CDR2 is YFSETQ. The CDR3 contains 15 residues. CDR3: CASSLAGGRANEQYF. The CDR3 region has the DNA TGCGCCAGCAGCTTGGCGGGCGGGAGGGCCAACGAGCAGTACTTC.

The V gene is TRBV6-5, the J gene TRBJ1-1; TRBD1 matches at 7 bases. Germline values: CDR1 MNHEY, CDR2 SVGAGI. The CDR3 spans 14 residues. V lost 6 bases and J lost 3; bases outside the gene matches: 7. The CDR3 sequence is CASSLQGYYTEAFF. CDR3 in DNA: TGTGCCAGCAGCCTACAGGGGTATTACACTGAAGCTTTCTTT.

The chain uses TRBV6-5 and TRBJ1-3; D unclear. CDR1 and CDR2 from the germline V gene are MNHEY and SVGAGI. The CDR3 has 14 amino acids. Trimming took off 6 bases at V and 6 bases at J, with 15 bases between the two ends. The CDR3 is CASRPTVEPNTIYF. CDR3 nucleotides: TGTGCCAGCAGACCCACGGTTGAACCAAACACCATATATTTT.

The V gene is TRBV28, the J gene TRBJ1-5; TRBD1 might be the D (5 bases). This CDR3 is 15 amino acids long. Germline CDR1 is MDHEN and CDR2 is SYDVKM. Between the trimmed V and J ends, which lost 5 bases and 6 bases, there was a span of 17 bases. This CDR3 is CASSPHPTVSQPQHF. The DNA for the CDR3 is TGTGCCAGCAGTCCCCACCCGACAGTTTCTCAGCCCCAGCATTTT.

V is TRBV20-1 and J is TRBJ2-5; D is perhaps TRBD2 (6 bases). V was cut by 7 bases and J by 5 bases, with 11 bases left in between. Per germline, CDR1 DFQATT and CDR2 SNEGSKA (reference sequence). The CDR3 is 11 residues long. The CDR3 DNA reads as TGCAGTGGGGACCGGGGGGAGACCCAGTACTTC. Translating gives CSGDRGETQYF.

This clone was detected only a few times. The V and J genes are TRBV19 and TRBJ1-3; no clear D. V was clipped by 4 bases and J by 0 bases, with 19 bases between them. This CDR3 is built from 18 residues. The germline V gene has CDR1 LNHDA and CDR2 SQIVND (reference sequence). The CDR3: CASSTGIPTFFSGNTIYF. CDR3 DNA sequence: TGTGCCAGTAGTACGGGGATTCCCACATTCTTCTCTGGAAACACCATATATTTT.

This clone was observed a handful of times. V usage is TRBV3-1 (or the pseudogene TRBV3-2) and J usage is TRBJ2-7; 8 bases fit TRBD1. The CDR3 sequence is 14 residues long. The germline V gene encodes CDR1 LGHDT and CDR2 YNNKEL (reference sequence). V was pared by 1 base and J by 4 bases, with 3 bases of the junction left unmatched. CDR3 DNA sequence: TGTGCCAGCAGCCAAGCGGACAGGGTTTACGAGCAGTACTTC. Its translation: CASSQADRVYEQYF.

The chain joins TRBV30 to TRBJ1-2, with D unresolved. Deletions cut 5 bases from V and 8 bases from J, with 18 bases between. Germline lookup yields CDR1 GTSNPN and CDR2 SVGIG (reference sequence). This CDR3 has 13 residues. The CDR3 DNA reads as TGTGCCTGGGCCATGACACCCCTCCGCGGCTACACCTTC. It yields the protein CAWAMTPLRGYTF.

The table lists this clone with a count of one. V usage is TRBV11-2 and J usage is TRBJ2-3; 10 bases map to TRBD1. The trim removed 4 bases at V and 1 base at J, leaving 5 bases unmatched. From germline, CDR1 is SGHAT and CDR2 FQNNGV. This CDR3 has 16 amino acids. As DNA, the CDR3 is TGTGCCAGCAGCTCGAGGACAGGGGGACGCACAGATACGCAGTATTTT. Translated, it gives CASSSRTGGRTDTQYF. The whole variable domain, remainder taken from reference TRBV11-2 and TRBJ2-3, is EAGVAQSPRYKIIEKRQSVAFWCNPISGHATLYWYQQILGQGPKLLIQFQNNGVVDDSQLPKDRFSAERLKGVDSTLKIQPAKLEDSAVYLCASSSRTGGRTDTQYFGPGTRLTVL.

This clone was counted once. DNA for the CDR3: TGTGCCAGCAGCCCAAGAGAGGCCTATGGCTACACCTTC. Translated, it gives CASSPREAYGYTF. The V gene is TRBV16, the J gene TRBJ1-2; no reliable D call. The V gene's germline CDR1 is KGHSY and CDR2 FQNENV. V was pared by 4 bases and J by 4 bases, with 10 bases between. This CDR3 spans 13 amino acids. Using reference TRBV16 and TRBJ1-2 for the parts outside the CDR3, the full variable domain is GEEVAQTPKHLVRGEGQKAKLYCAPIKGHSYVFWYQQVLKNEFKFLISFQNENVFDETGMPKERFSAKCLPNSPCSLEIQATKLEDSAVYFCASSPREAYGYTFGSGTRLTVV.

The chain carries TRBV19 and TRBJ2-1, with 9 bases lining up with TRBD2. The J segment lost 9 bases and the V segment lost 10 bases, leaving 13 bases of the junction unmatched. This CDR3 comprises 14 residues. Germline V gives CDR1 LNHDA, CDR2 SQIVND (reference sequence). The CDR3 region is CATTEGGRASEQFF. CDR3 DNA sequence: TGTGCCACCACAGAGGGCGGGAGGGCATCTGAGCAGTTCTTC.

This clone was detected only a few times. This chain joins TRBV7-2 and TRBJ2-7; no clear D gene. The CDR3 is 14 amino acids. V lost 1 base to trimming and J lost 2 bases, with 9 bases between them. CDR1 is SGHTA, CDR2 FQGNSA, per germline. The CDR3 protein is CASSLEAPPYEQYF. The CDR3 DNA follows: TGTGCCAGCAGCTTAGAAGCGCCCCCCTACGAGCAGTACTTC.

The sample holds many counts of this clone. The chain couples TRBV30 to TRBJ1-4; D possibly corresponds to TRBD1 (6 bases). Germline V gene lookup returns CDR1 GTSNPN and CDR2 SVGIG (reference sequence). V was clipped by 4 bases and J by 7 bases, with 19 bases between them. The CDR3 contains 15 residues. As DNA, the CDR3 is TGTGCCTGGACCCGCGCAGACAGGAGGAGTGAAAAACTGTTTTTT. Translating it yields CAWTRADRRSEKLFF.

J is TRBJ2-1 and V is TRBV5-1; 11 nucleotides align to TRBD2. The CDR3 is 15 residues long. Germline V gene data show CDR1 as SGHRS and CDR2 as YFSETQ. V gave up 0 bases and J gave up 5 bases; unmatched junction bases: 1. The CDR3 spells CASSLGLAGNNEQFF. In DNA form, the CDR3 reads TGCGCCAGCAGCTTGGGACTAGCGGGAAACAATGAGCAGTTCTTC.

This chain joins TRBV15 and TRBJ1-1, with 7 bases lining up with TRBD1. The CDR3 is 16 amino acids. The trim removed 1 base at V and 6 bases at J, leaving 11 bases unmatched. CDR1 and CDR2 from the germline V gene are LNHNV and YYDKDF (reference sequence). The CDR3 spells CATSRGLQGRKAEAFF. The CDR3 coding sequence is TGTGCCACCAGCAGAGGTTTACAGGGGAGGAAGGCTGAAGCTTTCTTT.

V is TRBV15 and J is TRBJ2-5, with D maybe TRBD1 (6 bases). Germline V lookup: CDR1 LNHNV, CDR2 YYDKDF (reference sequence). V was shortened by 0 bases and J by 1 base, with 18 bases between the two germline ends. This CDR3 region has 18 residues. The CDR3 loop reads CATSRDRAFWGPQETQYF. CDR3 DNA sequence: TGTGCCACCAGCAGAGATCGGGCTTTTTGGGGGCCCCAAGAGACCCAGTACTTC.

This chain links TRBV24-1 with TRBJ2-1; 12 bases map to TRBD1. This CDR3 region has 15 residues. From germline, CDR1 is KGHDR and CDR2 SFDVKD. V dropped 5 bases and J dropped 8; count of bases not matched to a gene: 6. This CDR3 is CATSVPGQGAYEQFF. CDR3 in DNA: TGTGCCACCAGTGTTCCGGGACAGGGGGCTTATGAGCAGTTCTTC.

The chain employs TRBV11-3 and TRBJ2-7; TRBD1 matches at 7 bases. The germline gives CDR1 SGHNT, CDR2 YENEEA. V lost 5 bases and J lost 0; bases outside the gene matches: 13. The CDR3 sequence is 17 residues long. The CDR3 reads CASSPNLDRYDSYEQYF. The CDR3 bases are TGTGCCAGCAGCCCGAACCTGGACAGGTATGACTCCTACGAGCAGTACTTC.

V and J are TRBV5-4 and TRBJ1-1, with TRBD1 as a possible D gene (5 bases). Germline-derived CDR1 and CDR2 are SGHNT and YYREEE (reference sequence). The CDR3 length is 12 residues. The V end was cut by 2 bases, the J end by 5 bases, with 7 bases between. DNA for the CDR3: TGTGCCAGCAGCTTTGACAGAACTGAAGCTTTCTTT. It yields the protein CASSFDRTEAFF.

This clone was seen only once. V usage is TRBV28 and J usage is TRBJ1-1; D unclear. V lost 3 bases to trimming and J lost 1 base, with 9 bases between them. Looked up from germline, CDR1 is MDHEN and CDR2 is SYDVKM. The CDR3 runs to 14 residues. CDR3 nucleotides: TGTGCCAGCAGTTTCGGCCGGAGGAACACTGAAGCTTTCTTT. Protein sequence: CASSFGRRNTEAFF.

This clone was counted only a few times. The chain carries TRBV28 and TRBJ2-3; D gene uncertain. Germline lookup yields CDR1 MDHEN and CDR2 SYDVKM. The CDR3 is 13 amino acids. Trimming left V 4 bases short and J 2 bases short, with 7 bases between. CDR3 residues: CASSSQATDTQYF. The DNA for the CDR3 is TGTGCCAGCAGTTCCCAGGCCACAGATACGCAGTATTTT.

The chain recombines TRBV28 with TRBJ2-5; 9 nucleotides match TRBD1. V lost 8 bases to trimming and J lost 2 bases; unmatched junction nucleotides: 6. Germline V gene data show CDR1 as MDHEN and CDR2 as SYDVKM. CDR3 length: 14 amino acids. The CDR3, as DNA: TGTGCCAGCGGCAGGACAGGGGCACAAGAGACCCAGTACTTC. It translates to CASGRTGAQETQYF. Together with reference TRBV28 and TRBJ2-5, the CDR3 gives the full variable domain: DVKVTQSSRYLVKRTGEKVFLECVQDMDHENMFWYRQDPGLGLRLIYFSYDVKMKEKGDIPEGYSVSREKKERFSLILESASTNQTSMYLCASGRTGAQETQYFGPGTRLLVL.

The rearrangement uses TRBV29-1 and TRBJ1-5, with D perhaps TRBD1 (5 bases). The length of the CDR3 is 13 residues. The V gene's germline CDR1 is SQVTM and CDR2 ANQGSEA. V lost 6 bases to trimming and J lost 8 bases, with 17 bases between them. The CDR3: CSVRAGPVEPQHF. DNA of the CDR3: TGCAGCGTGCGAGCAGGGCCCGTGGAGCCCCAGCATTTT.

This clone appeared a few times. The chain has TRBV2 and TRBJ1-1; weak D call: TRBD1 (5 bases). The ends were cut back, 3 bases at V and 11 bases at J, with 16 bases in the middle. The CDR3 is 13 amino acids. Germline CDR1 SNHLY, CDR2 FYNNEI. The CDR3 nucleotides are TGTGCCAGCAGTGATTGGGACTCTCCCATGGCTTTCTTT. Translating it yields CASSDWDSPMAFF. The complete variable domain, with remaining parts taken from reference TRBV2 and TRBJ1-1, reads EPEVTQTPSHQVTQMGQEVILRCVPISNHLYFYWYRQILGQKVEFLVSFYNNEISEKSEIFDDQFSVERPDGSNFTLKIRSTKLEDSAMYFCASSDWDSPMAFFGQGTRLTVV.

The table lists this clone with a few counts. V is TRBV7-2 and J is TRBJ1-2; 9 nucleotides agree with TRBD1. CDR1 and CDR2 from the germline V gene are SGHTA and FQGNSA. CDR3 length equals 16 residues. Trimming removed 1 base from V and 7 bases from J; junction bases left unmatched: 10. The CDR3 sequence: CASSLGRGQGLGGYTF. For the CDR3, the DNA is TGTGCCAGCAGCTTAGGTAGGGGACAGGGCCTAGGTGGCTACACCTTC.

This chain uses TRBV3-1 (or the pseudogene TRBV3-2) with TRBJ1-1; 7 positions match TRBD1. After removal of 0 bases from V and 11 bases from J, the junction contained 6 bases not matched to a gene. CDR1 and CDR2 from the germline V gene are LGHDT and YNNKEL (reference sequence). This CDR3 region has 13 residues. Here the CDR3 DNA reads TGTGCCAGCAGCCAAGATTTACAGGGGCGCGCTTTCTTT. This translates into CASSQDLQGRAFF.

This clone was counted only a few times. The chain employs TRBV28 and TRBJ2-7; weak D call: TRBD2 (5 bases). V gave up 6 bases and J gave up 0 bases, with 12 bases separating them. This CDR3 is 14 amino acids long. CDR1 and CDR2 (germline): MDHEN, SYDVKM. DNA of the CDR3: TGTGCCAGCAGCCTCGACTATAGCTCCTACGAGCAGTACTTC. Its translation: CASSLDYSSYEQYF.